The source of this T cell receptor beta chain is a study of breast tumors, draining lymph nodes, adjacent tissues. Findings and caveats of the study: Compared with lymph nodes, tumors were less diverse; compared with nontumor tissue, more. That most tumor T cells come from lymph nodes remained unproven. Luminal-like breast cancer showed significantly higher tumor–nontumor repertoire similarity than basal-like.

This clonotype was found many times. Its antigen is undetermined. TCRdb reprocessed the multiplex PCR reads with MiXCR, giving one entry per CDR3 protein. The table includes some 83,000 distinct CDR3 sequences, roughly a fifth detected once. Germline-derived CDR1 and CDR2 are LNHDA and SQIVND (reference sequence). The V gene lost 9 bases and the J gene lost 6 bases, with 12 bases spanning the gap. This CDR3 region has 13 residues. The lymph nodes were axillary draining lymph nodes from breast cancer patients. The chain employs TRBV19 and TRBJ1-6; tentatively, D is TRBD1 (5 bases). Sample: axillary lymph node tissue. The TCR was taken from a female donor with breast cancer. Some clones in this sample may be carry-over from other donors' samples. In DNA form, the CDR3 reads TGTGCCAGCGGGACGCAACCTAATTCACCCCTCCACTTT. Amino acids: CASGTQPNSPLHF.